The rows below give T cell receptor beta chains drawn from one sample of a study of post-analysis software for immune sequencing data. TCRdb processed the PCR reads anew with MiXCR; each CDR3 protein has one entry. The sample lists hundreds of thousands of distinct CDR3 sequences; around 27% were seen once. Sequences were obtained from blood. The receptors derive from a girl between 5 and 17 years old with multiple sclerosis. Each CDR3 is given with its conserved first and last residue. The D gene is left open where the match is weak. Not all rows give a size; the values are once, few, many and, for expanded clones, a class.

abundance: -; d_gene: -; v_gene: TRBV4-1; j_gene: TRBJ1-4; CDR3aa: CASSQGFPGRGGEKLFF; CDR3nt: TGCGCCAGCAGCCAAGGTTTTCCAGGCAGGGGTGGAGAAAAACTGTTTTTT
abundance: -; d_gene: TRBD2; v_gene: TRBV7-2; j_gene: TRBJ2-3; CDR3aa: CASSLTRGGFSDTQYF; CDR3nt: TGTGCCAGCAGCTTAACTCGCGGGGGGTTTTCAGATACGCAGTATTTT
abundance: -; d_gene: -; v_gene: TRBV6-6; j_gene: TRBJ1-1; CDR3aa: CASTPLVEAPGTEAFF; CDR3nt: TGTGCCAGCACCCCACTGGTTGAGGCCCCGGGGACTGAAGCTTTCTTT
abundance: -; d_gene: -; v_gene: TRBV28; j_gene: TRBJ2-7; CDR3aa: CASSPSFAYEQYF; CDR3nt: TGTGCCAGCAGTCCCTCGTTCGCCTACGAGCAGTACTTC
abundance: -; d_gene: -; v_gene: TRBV14; j_gene: TRBJ1-1; CDR3aa: CASSPGFAAAFF; CDR3nt: TGTGCCAGCAGCCCGGGGTTCGCCGCCGCTTTCTTT
abundance: -; d_gene: -; v_gene: TRBV9; j_gene: TRBJ2-1; CDR3aa: CASSLNADPRGHEQFF; CDR3nt: TGTGCCAGCAGCCTAAATGCGGACCCCCGGGGGCATGAGCAGTTCTTC
abundance: -; d_gene: -; v_gene: TRBV6-2/TRBV6-3; j_gene: TRBJ2-7; CDR3aa: CAAQGFGYEQYF; CDR3nt: TGTGCCGCACAGGGTTTCGGTTACGAGCAGTACTTC
abundance: few; d_gene: -; v_gene: TRBV29-1; j_gene: TRBJ2-7; CDR3aa: CSVRGAGGIYEQYF; CDR3nt: TGCAGCGTTCGGGGGGCTGGGGGAATCTACGAGCAGTACTTC
abundance: few; d_gene: -; v_gene: TRBV20-1; j_gene: TRBJ2-3; CDR3aa: CSARPSDPKVTDTQYF; CDR3nt: TGCAGTGCTAGACCCTCAGACCCGAAAGTCACAGATACGCAGTATTTT
abundance: few; d_gene: TRBD1; v_gene: TRBV15; j_gene: TRBJ2-5; CDR3aa: CATSRPGQGAKTQYF; CDR3nt: TGTGCCACCAGCAGACCGGGACAGGGGGCGAAGACCCAGTACTTC
abundance: few; d_gene: -; v_gene: TRBV7-2; j_gene: TRBJ2-7; CDR3aa: CASRARDAAYEQYF; CDR3nt: TGTGCCAGCAGGGCGAGGGATGCGGCCTACGAGCAGTACTTC
abundance: -; d_gene: -; v_gene: TRBV27; j_gene: TRBJ1-2; CDR3aa: CATLTRGGYTF; CDR3nt: TGTGCCACCTTGACTCGGGGAGGCTACACCTTC
abundance: many; d_gene: TRBD1; v_gene: TRBV20-1; j_gene: TRBJ2-1; CDR3aa: CSASWDRGARNEQFF; CDR3nt: TGCAGTGCTAGTTGGGACAGGGGGGCTCGCAATGAGCAGTTCTTC
abundance: -; d_gene: TRBD2; v_gene: TRBV7-8; j_gene: TRBJ2-7; CDR3aa: CASSGGDSRYEQYF; CDR3nt: TGTGCCAGCAGCGGGGGGGACTCCCGCTACGAGCAGTACTTC
abundance: -; d_gene: -; v_gene: TRBV6-2/TRBV6-3; j_gene: TRBJ1-2; CDR3aa: CASSYIDSYGYTF; CDR3nt: TGTGCCAGCAGTTACATCGACAGCTATGGCTACACCTTC
abundance: -; d_gene: -; v_gene: TRBV20-1; j_gene: TRBJ2-5; CDR3aa: CSASPETRTFQETQYF; CDR3nt: TGCAGTGCTAGTCCGGAGACCCGGACGTTCCAAGAGACCCAGTACTTC
abundance: -; d_gene: TRBD1; v_gene: TRBV9; j_gene: TRBJ2-3; CDR3aa: CASSVRDSYTDTQYF; CDR3nt: TGTGCCAGCAGCGTCCGGGACAGTTACACAGATACGCAGTATTTT
abundance: few; d_gene: -; v_gene: TRBV2; j_gene: TRBJ2-5; CDR3aa: CASSGGGVTQETQYF; CDR3nt: TGTGCCAGCAGTGGAGGGGGTGTAACCCAAGAGACCCAGTACTTC
abundance: -; d_gene: -; v_gene: TRBV20-1; j_gene: TRBJ1-2; CDR3aa: CSVSRGEGGYTF; CDR3nt: TGCAGTGTTAGTAGGGGAGAGGGCGGCTACACCTTC
abundance: -; d_gene: TRBD1; v_gene: TRBV29-1; j_gene: TRBJ2-3; CDR3aa: CSVGGQGLTDTQYF; CDR3nt: TGCAGCGTTGGTGGACAGGGCCTCACAGATACGCAGTATTTT
abundance: few; d_gene: -; v_gene: TRBV15; j_gene: TRBJ1-4; CDR3aa: CATSRGREASEKLFF; CDR3nt: TGTGCCACCAGCAGAGGCAGGGAAGCTAGTGAAAAACTGTTTTTT
abundance: few; d_gene: -; v_gene: TRBV6-1; j_gene: TRBJ1-5; CDR3aa: CASSEVFRRSSNQPQHF; CDR3nt: TGTGCCAGCAGTGAAGTATTCCGGCGTAGCAGCAATCAGCCCCAGCATTTT
abundance: few; d_gene: -; v_gene: TRBV3-1; j_gene: TRBJ2-3; CDR3aa: CASSQVRRTDTQYF; CDR3nt: TGTGCCAGCAGCCAAGTCAGGCGCACAGATACGCAGTATTTT
abundance: -; d_gene: TRBD2; v_gene: TRBV20-1; j_gene: TRBJ2-1; CDR3aa: CSAPGLAYNEQFF; CDR3nt: TGCAGTGCTCCCGGACTAGCCTACAATGAGCAGTTCTTC
abundance: -; d_gene: TRBD2; v_gene: TRBV3-1; j_gene: TRBJ2-1; CDR3aa: CASSHLAGGTSYNEQFF; CDR3nt: TGTGCCAGCAGCCACTTAGCGGGGGGGACTTCCTACAATGAGCAGTTCTTC
abundance: -; d_gene: -; v_gene: TRBV13; j_gene: TRBJ1-4; CDR3aa: CAGSLVQGGNEKLFF; CDR3nt: TGTGCCGGCAGCTTAGTGCAGGGAGGGAATGAAAAACTGTTTTTT
abundance: few; d_gene: -; v_gene: TRBV4-3; j_gene: TRBJ2-7; CDR3aa: CASSQDGASVYEQYF; CDR3nt: TGCGCCAGCAGCCAAGATGGGGCTAGCGTGTACGAGCAGTACTTC
abundance: few; d_gene: -; v_gene: TRBV9; j_gene: TRBJ1-1; CDR3aa: CASSVEMGTEAFF; CDR3nt: TGTGCCAGCAGCGTAGAGATGGGGACTGAAGCTTTCTTT
abundance: few; d_gene: TRBD1; v_gene: TRBV6-1; j_gene: TRBJ2-2; CDR3aa: CASSFRRGTDNTGELFF; CDR3nt: TGTGCCAGCAGCTTCCGTAGGGGGACAGACAACACCGGGGAGCTGTTTTTT
abundance: few; d_gene: TRBD2; v_gene: TRBV15; j_gene: TRBJ2-1; CDR3aa: CATSRDELAGGGSEQFF; CDR3nt: TGTGCCACCAGCAGAGACGAACTAGCGGGAGGTGGTAGTGAGCAGTTCTTC
abundance: many; d_gene: TRBD2; v_gene: TRBV29-1; j_gene: TRBJ2-5; CDR3aa: CSVEDRRENQETQYF; CDR3nt: TGCAGCGTTGAAGATAGGCGGGAGAACCAAGAGACCCAGTACTTC
abundance: few; d_gene: -; v_gene: TRBV5-1; j_gene: TRBJ1-2; CDR3aa: CASSSDIANYGYTF; CDR3nt: TGCGCCAGCAGCTCAGACATAGCTAACTATGGCTACACCTTC
abundance: -; d_gene: TRBD1; v_gene: TRBV7-2; j_gene: TRBJ2-7; CDR3aa: CASSKRDRQYEQYF; CDR3nt: TGTGCCAGCAGCAAGAGGGACAGACAATACGAGCAGTACTTC
abundance: few; d_gene: -; v_gene: TRBV6-6; j_gene: TRBJ2-5; CDR3aa: CASTRGNRETQYF; CDR3nt: TGTGCCAGCACCCGGGGTAATCGGGAGACCCAGTACTTC
abundance: few; d_gene: TRBD1; v_gene: TRBV7-6; j_gene: TRBJ1-1; CDR3aa: CASSLDPGGSMNTEAFF; CDR3nt: TGTGCCAGCAGCTTGGACCCAGGGGGAAGTATGAACACTGAAGCTTTCTTT
abundance: few; d_gene: -; v_gene: TRBV2; j_gene: TRBJ2-7; CDR3aa: CASSETPRDYEQYF; CDR3nt: TGTGCCAGCAGTGAAACCCCGCGGGACTACGAGCAGTACTTC
abundance: -; d_gene: -; v_gene: TRBV24-1; j_gene: TRBJ2-7; CDR3aa: CATSDLWAGGLRYF; CDR3nt: TGTGCCACCAGTGATTTGTGGGCAGGTGGGCTACGGTACTTC
abundance: -; d_gene: -; v_gene: TRBV7-2; j_gene: TRBJ2-5; CDR3aa: CASSLSGGQEAQYF; CDR3nt: TGTGCCAGCAGCTTATCGGGCGGCCAAGAGGCCCAGTACTTC
abundance: -; d_gene: TRBD1; v_gene: TRBV6-5; j_gene: TRBJ1-1; CDR3aa: CAFGRRGDRRYEAFF; CDR3nt: TGTGCCTTCGGCCGGAGGGGGGACAGGCGGTATGAAGCTTTCTTT
abundance: -; d_gene: -; v_gene: TRBV4-3; j_gene: TRBJ1-2; CDR3aa: CASSQDLAGSWGGYTF; CDR3nt: TGCGCCAGCAGCCAAGATCTAGCAGGGTCTTGGGGTGGCTACACCTTC
abundance: -; d_gene: -; v_gene: TRBV6-5; j_gene: TRBJ1-1; CDR3aa: CASGLGSNTEAFF; CDR3nt: TGTGCCAGCGGCCTCGGATCGAACACTGAAGCTTTCTTT
abundance: many; d_gene: -; v_gene: TRBV24-1; j_gene: TRBJ2-4; CDR3aa: CATSDSRAQGVGIQYF; CDR3nt: TGTGCCACCAGTGACTCCAGGGCCCAAGGGGTTGGCATTCAGTACTTC
abundance: -; d_gene: -; v_gene: TRBV3-1; j_gene: TRBJ1-4; CDR3aa: CASSPRGASGEKLFF; CDR3nt: TGTGCCAGCAGCCCCAGAGGGGCCTCAGGGGAAAAACTGTTTTTT
abundance: few; d_gene: TRBD1; v_gene: TRBV29-1; j_gene: TRBJ1-1; CDR3aa: CSVRRDSTEAFF; CDR3nt: TGCAGCGTCCGCCGGGACAGCACTGAAGCTTTCTTT